Presented here are 8 T cell receptor beta chains from one specimen sequenced in a study of human T cells and chemical hapten exposure (dated by TCRdb to the early 2020s). Library construction relied on RACE. Sequencing was carried out with a NextSeq 500. TCRdb reprocessed the public reads (quality trimming at Q25 with fastp, clone calling with MiXCR) and kept in-frame beta chains. Merged by CDR3 protein, the rows form single entries marked with the most common genes and DNA. The sample table contains 50,000 or so distinct CDR3 sequences; only one count was recorded for 9% to 10% of them. Roughly 15% of the sample comes from the top ten. This sample's time point label indicates: patch test 3, about 24 weeks after DPC sensitization. The intended sense of this specimen's treatment or condition label: therapeutic diphenylcyclopropenone sensitization with weekly scalp DPC. The sample here was whole blood, taken in connection with sensitization to the hapten diphenylcyclopropenone (DPC). The receptors come from a woman in her thirties or forties with alopecia areata. Some clones in this sample may be carry-over from other donors' samples.

The chain has TRBV19 and TRBJ1-5, with D perhaps TRBD1 (5 bases). Trimming stripped 0 bases from V and 10 bases from J, with 13 bases between. From germline, CDR1 is LNHDA and CDR2 SQIVND (reference sequence). This CDR3 comprises 14 residues. The CDR3 loop is CASSIDGGGSPQHF. CDR3 nucleotide sequence: TGTGCCAGTAGTATAGACGGTGGGGGTTCCCCCCAGCATTTT. Drawing the rest from reference TRBV19 and TRBJ1-5, the complete variable domain is DGGITQSPKYLFRKEGQNVTLSCEQNLNHDAMYWYRQDPGQGLRLIYYSQIVNDFQKGDIAEGYSVSREKKESFPLTVTSAQKNPTAFYLCASSIDGGGSPQHFGDGTRLSIL.

The chain uses TRBV21-1 and TRBJ1-2. TRBV21-1 is a recognized pseudogene. The CDR3 runs 13 residues. CDR3 in amino acids: CASSHGIGYGYTF. The CDR3 DNA is TGTGCCAGCTCCCATGGAATCGGCTATGGCTACACCTTC.

This clonotype was detected ten times or more. V is TRBV27 and J is TRBJ1-6; 8 positions agree with TRBD1. The germline V gene has CDR1 MNHEY and CDR2 SMNVEV (reference sequence). Trimming cost V 5 bases and J 8 bases; bases outside gene matches: 14. The CDR3 extends over 17 amino acids. CDR3 residues: CASSPVPGQDSDSPLHF. CDR3 nucleotides: TGTGCCAGCAGTCCAGTCCCGGGACAGGACTCGGATTCACCCCTCCACTTT.

This clonotype came up a few times. The J gene is TRBJ2-1, the V gene TRBV5-4; 8 positions match TRBD2. Germline assignment: CDR1 SGHNT and CDR2 YYREEE (reference sequence). This CDR3 spans 16 amino acids. J lost 4 bases, V lost 4 bases, and 10 bases had no gene match. The CDR3 nucleotides are TGTGCCAGCAGCGGGGCTAGCGGGCAGAGTTACAATGAGCAGTTCTTC. Translation gives CASSGASGQSYNEQFF.

This clonotype was counted ten times or more. V and J are TRBV19 and TRBJ2-1, with D possibly being TRBD1 (5 bases). Trimming left V 10 bases short and J 7 bases short, with 11 bases between. CDR3 length equals 11 residues. From germline, CDR1 is LNHDA and CDR2 SQIVND (reference sequence). Here the CDR3 reads CATSDRNEQFF. CDR3 nucleotides: TGTGCCACCTCAGACAGAAATGAGCAGTTCTTC.

This clonotype was counted ten times or more. This chain joins TRBV6-1 and TRBJ1-2; D is possibly TRBD1 (5 bases). This CDR3 is 14 amino acids long. The V end was cut by 4 bases, the J end by 6 bases, with 15 bases between. The germline V gene encodes CDR1 MNHNS and CDR2 SASEGT. The DNA of the CDR3 is TGTGCCAGCAGTGTGGACTTATCAGGGAATGGCTACACCTTC. It yields the protein CASSVDLSGNGYTF.

In this sample, this clonotype turned up a few times. The V call is TRBV6-4, the J call TRBJ1-2; no clear D. This CDR3 contains 13 residues. V lost 3 bases and J lost 4, with 9 bases in between. CDR1 and CDR2 (germline): MRHNA, SNTAGT. DNA for the CDR3: TGTGCCAGCAGTGAGGAGGGCGGCTATGGCTACACCTTC. It specifies CASSEEGGYGYTF.

This clonotype was detected a few times. The chain uses TRBV6-2 or TRBV6-3 and TRBJ1-5, with 12 bases matching TRBD1. The CDR3 sequence is 16 residues long. CDR1 is MNHEY, CDR2 SVGEGT, per germline. The trim removed 5 bases at V and 4 bases at J, leaving 6 bases unmatched. The CDR3 reads CASSTGTGGFNQPQHF. CDR3 DNA sequence: TGTGCCAGCAGTACCGGGACAGGGGGCTTTAATCAGCCCCAGCATTTT.